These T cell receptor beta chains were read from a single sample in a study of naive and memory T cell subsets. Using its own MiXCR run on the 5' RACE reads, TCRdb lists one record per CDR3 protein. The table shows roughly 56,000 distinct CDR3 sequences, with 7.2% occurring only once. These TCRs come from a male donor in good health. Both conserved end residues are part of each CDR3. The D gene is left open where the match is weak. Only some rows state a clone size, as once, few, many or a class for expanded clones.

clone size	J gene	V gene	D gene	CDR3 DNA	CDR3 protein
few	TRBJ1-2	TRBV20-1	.	TGCAGTGCCCCCAATGTGGGCTACACCTTC	CSAPNVGYTF
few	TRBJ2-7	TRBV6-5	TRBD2	TGTGCCAGCAGTTTAGGCAGGGGCTCGGTAGCGGGATTCTACGAGCAGTACTTC	CASSLGRGSVAGFYEQYF
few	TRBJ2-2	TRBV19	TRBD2	TGTGCCAGTAGTAGCGGGAGGCGAACCGGGGAGCTGTTTTTT	CASSSGRRTGELFF
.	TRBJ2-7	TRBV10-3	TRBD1	TGTGCCCTAGGACAGGGAGGCCACGAGCAGTACTTC	CALGQGGHEQYF
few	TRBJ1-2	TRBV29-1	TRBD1	TGCAGCGTTGAGTGGGACAGCCTCTCCCAGGGTGGCTACACCTTC	CSVEWDSLSQGGYTF
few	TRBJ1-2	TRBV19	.	TGTGCCAGTAGTATGATCCTCTATGGCTACACCTTC	CASSMILYGYTF
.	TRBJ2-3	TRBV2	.	TGTGCCAGCAGTGCGGGATTTAGCACAGATACGCAGTATTTT	CASSAGFSTDTQYF
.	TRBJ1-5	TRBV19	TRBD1	TGTGCCAGTAGTATAACGACAGGGGTAGGTCAGCCCCAGCATTTT	CASSITTGVGQPQHF
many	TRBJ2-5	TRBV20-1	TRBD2	TGCAGTGCTCTCGAACTAGCGGGGGAAGAGACCCAGTACTTC	CSALELAGEETQYF
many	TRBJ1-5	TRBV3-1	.	TGTGCCAGCAGCGCACGGGACCGTGGCAATCAGCCCCAGCATTTT	CASSARDRGNQPQHF
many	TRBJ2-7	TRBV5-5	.	TGTGCCAGCAGCTTCAGGAGCTCCTACGAGCAGTACTTC	CASSFRSSYEQYF
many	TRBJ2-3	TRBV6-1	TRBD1	TGTGCCAGCGCAAGACAGGGGGCCGGAGATACGCAGTATTTT	CASARQGAGDTQYF
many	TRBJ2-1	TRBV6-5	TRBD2	TGTGCCAGCAGGGCCGGGACTAGCGGGAATGAGCAGTTCTTC	CASRAGTSGNEQFF
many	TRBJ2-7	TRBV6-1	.	TGTGCCAGCACTTTGACCCTCTACGAGCAGTACTTC	CASTLTLYEQYF
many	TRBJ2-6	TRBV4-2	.	TGTGCCAGCAGCCTCTCGGACAACTCTGGGGCCAACGTCCTGACTTTC	CASSLSDNSGANVLTF
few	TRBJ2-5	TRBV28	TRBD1	TGTGCCAGCACCACTACAGGGGCCCGGGAGACCCAGTACTTC	CASTTTGARETQYF
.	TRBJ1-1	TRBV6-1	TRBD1	TGTGCCAGCACCAGCTTCACAGGGGGCACTGAAGCTTTCTTT	CASTSFTGGTEAFF
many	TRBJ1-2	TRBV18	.	TGTGCCAGCTCTCCCCGGGTGGCTAGTGGCTACACCTTC	CASSPRVASGYTF
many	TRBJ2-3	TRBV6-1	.	TGTGCCAGCAGTGAGCAGGGGAACACAGATACGCAGTATTTT	CASSEQGNTDTQYF
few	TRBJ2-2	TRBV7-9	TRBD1	TGTGCCAGCACCAAACCCCAGGGGGAGACAGGACTGAACACCGGGGAGCTGTTTTTT	CASTKPQGETGLNTGELFF